This TCR beta chain came from a study of cytomegalovirus exposure and HLA in healthy donors. PCR involved 60 Vbeta and 13 Jbeta primers. Using immunoSEQ multiplex PCR, the repertoire was profiled, and TCRdb retains in-frame clones only, with some absent. The sample includes 150,000 to 200,000 clones, around 80% of them seen just once. CDR1 is LGHNA and CDR2 is YSLEER in the germline V gene. Trimming removed 0 bases at V and 8 bases at J, with 14 bases between. This CDR3 contains 16 residues. This chain links TRBV4-3 with TRBJ1-6, with D unclear. Specimen: PBMCs. This receptor was obtained from a woman aged 25 to 45 in good health and CMV-seropositive. The CDR3 DNA sequence: TGCGCCAGCAGCCAAGAAGTTGAGGGAGCCTATTCACCCCTCCACTTT. As protein: CASSQEVEGAYSPLHF.